The 22 T cell receptor beta chains given below trace back to one sample, sequenced in a study of T-cell memory formation after mild COVID-19. TCRdb re-called the 5' RACE reads through MiXCR, storing one row per CDR3 protein. Of some 410,000 distinct CDR3 sequences listed, more than 20% are singletons. The sample was PBMCs or a T cell subset sorted from them (not recorded which). The source of these receptors is an adult woman who had mild COVID-19 (a few samples of this study predate the infection). Cell type and time point are not known.

The chain uses TRBV7-8 and TRBJ2-3; D is tentatively TRBD1 or TRBD2 (5 bases each). This CDR3 is 14 amino acids long. Trimming took off 5 bases at V and 2 bases at J, with 11 bases between the two ends. Germline V gene data show CDR1 as SGHVS and CDR2 as FQNEAQ. In nucleotides, the CDR3 is TGTGCCAGCAGCGAGGGGCAGATCACAGATACGCAGTATTTT. Translated, it gives CASSEGQITDTQYF.

The chain links TRBV20-1 to TRBJ2-7; no firm D call. CDR3 size: 12 residues. CDR1 is DFQATT, CDR2 SNEGSKA, per germline (reference sequence). Between the trimmed V and J ends, which lost 3 bases and 1 base, there was a span of 7 bases. The CDR3: CSARAASYEQYF. The DNA of the CDR3 is TGCAGTGCTAGGGCAGCGTCCTACGAGCAGTACTTC.

This CDR3 is CASSPSGRARDTQYF. The CDR3 coding sequence is TGTGCCAGCAGCCCAAGCGGGAGGGCGAGAGATACGCAGTATTTT. This chain connects TRBV7-2 to TRBJ2-3; 10 bases line up with TRBD2. The CDR3 is made up of 15 amino acids. Germline V lookup: CDR1 SGHTA, CDR2 FQGNSA. The trim removed 5 bases at V and 5 bases at J, leaving 7 bases unmatched.

The chain carries TRBV12-3 or TRBV12-4 and TRBJ2-3; D ambiguous. V lost 1 base and J 5 bases, leaving 7 bases between the germline ends. The CDR3 has 13 residues. The CDR3 DNA is TGTGCCAGCAGTTTAGTCGGGTTAGATACGCAGTATTTT. Translation: CASSLVGLDTQYF.

In this sample, this clonotype turned up a few times. J is TRBJ2-2 and V is TRBV4-1; a possible D gene is TRBD2 (5 bases). The V end was cut by 1 base, the J end by 6 bases, with 9 bases between. Germline CDR1 is MGHRA and CDR2 is YSYEKL. The CDR3 extends over 14 amino acids. The CDR3 is CASSQAARAGELFF. The CDR3 DNA is TGCGCCAGCAGCCAAGCGGCGAGGGCCGGGGAGCTGTTTTTT.

V and J are TRBV24-1 and TRBJ2-1; 10 bases are shared with TRBD2. Losses at the gene ends were 4 bases for V and 8 bases for J; bases not matched to a gene: 13. CDR1 and CDR2 (germline): KGHDR, SFDVKD. CDR3 length equals 17 residues. The CDR3 nucleotides are TGTGCCACCAGTGACCCCCGGAGCGGGAGGGGGACGGATGAGCAGTTCTTC. Its translation is CATSDPRSGRGTDEQFF.

The V gene is TRBV24-1, the J gene TRBJ2-1; D uncertain. Germline V gene lookup returns CDR1 KGHDR and CDR2 SFDVKD. This CDR3 has 14 amino acids. Deletions cut 5 bases from V and 0 bases from J, with 7 bases between. The CDR3 loop reads CATSGDTSYNEQFF. The CDR3, as DNA: TGTGCCACCAGTGGCGACACCTCCTACAATGAGCAGTTCTTC.

This chain uses TRBV24-1 with TRBJ2-5; D might be TRBD2 (6 bases). The V end lost 5 bases, the J end lost 5 bases, and 11 bases lay between the germline ends. This CDR3 region has 13 residues. From germline, CDR1 is KGHDR and CDR2 SFDVKD. CDR3 coding DNA: TGTGCCACCAGTGGTCGGGGGTTGGAGACCCAGTACTTC. Protein sequence: CATSGRGLETQYF.

This clonotype came up a few times. The chain joins TRBV28 to TRBJ1-1, with 7 bases identical to TRBD1. J was trimmed by 4 bases and V by 6 bases; bases with no gene match: 5. The CDR3 consists of 13 residues. CDR1 and CDR2 (germline): MDHEN, SYDVKM. CDR3 sequence (DNA): TGTGCCAGCAGGATTTCAGGGGGCACTGAAGCTTTCTTT. Translation gives CASRISGGTEAFF.

V is TRBV7-2 and J is TRBJ2-5; D is unresolved. Germline V CDR1 and CDR2: SGHTA, FQGNSA. This CDR3 contains 14 residues. V lost 3 bases, J lost 3 bases, and 11 bases lay in between. DNA for the CDR3: TGTGCCAGCAGCTTTTGGCTCGACGAAGAGACCCAGTACTTC. This codes for CASSFWLDEETQYF.

V gene TRBV7-9 combines with J gene TRBJ2-6; 9 bases fit TRBD1. This CDR3 has 16 amino acids. Per germline, CDR1 SEHNR and CDR2 FQNEAQ (reference sequence). After removal of 10 bases from V and 0 bases from J, the junction contained 7 bases not matched to a gene. The CDR3 spells CANSQGARSGANVLTF. The CDR3 DNA reads TGTGCCAACTCACAGGGGGCTCGCTCTGGGGCCAACGTCCTGACTTTC.

This chain uses TRBV12-3 or TRBV12-4 with TRBJ2-1; 12 bases are shared with TRBD2. CDR3 length equals 20 residues. After removal of 6 bases from V and 2 bases from J, the junction contained 17 bases not matched to a gene. For the CDR3, the DNA is TGTGCCAGCAGCTCCCCATCTGGACTAGCGGGGACCTCTCCCTACAATGAGCAGTTCTTC. Its translation is CASSSPSGLAGTSPYNEQFF.

V usage is TRBV2 and J usage is TRBJ2-5; D call uncertain. CDR1 is SNHLY, CDR2 FYNNEI, per germline. Between the trimmed V and J ends, which lost 2 bases and 7 bases, there was a span of 11 bases. The CDR3 is 13 amino acids. CDR3 protein: CASSELDKRTQYF. DNA for the CDR3: TGTGCCAGCAGTGAACTAGATAAGCGGACCCAGTACTTC.

The chain joins TRBV20-1 to TRBJ1-5; 7 nucleotides match TRBD1. CDR1 DFQATT and CDR2 SNEGSKA come from the germline V gene (reference sequence). Unmatched junction bases numbered 6, after V lost 6 bases and J lost 4 bases. The CDR3 has 13 amino acids. The CDR3 DNA is TGCAGTGCCCCCCCAGGGGGGAATCAGCCCCAGCATTTT. Amino acid sequence: CSAPPGGNQPQHF.

The chain couples TRBV15 to TRBJ1-1, with unresolved D. V dropped 3 bases and J dropped 2 bases, with 7 bases sitting between them. CDR1 is LNHNV, CDR2 YYDKDF, per germline (reference sequence). The CDR3 loop spans 13 amino acids. CDR3 loop: CATSSFLNTEAFF. The CDR3 DNA is TGTGCCACCAGCAGTTTCCTTAACACTGAAGCTTTCTTT. The variable domain in full, with the rest retrieved from reference TRBV15 and TRBJ1-1, is DAMVIQNPRYQVTQFGKPVTLSCSQTLNHNVMYWYQQKSSQAPKLLFHYYDKDFNNEADTPDNFQSRRPNTSFCFLDIRSPGLGDTAMYLCATSSFLNTEAFFGQGTRLTVV.

A few counts support this clonotype. The chain uses TRBV29-1 and TRBJ2-2; D unclear. Per germline, CDR1 SQVTM and CDR2 ANQGSEA. There are 14 residues in the CDR3. V was cut by 2 bases and J by 2 bases, with 9 bases left in between. CDR3 loop: CSVEKSRNTGELFF. The DNA for the CDR3 is TGCAGCGTTGAAAAGTCACGAAACACCGGGGAGCTGTTTTTT.

This clonotype has more than one count but fewer than ten. The chain employs TRBV5-1 and TRBJ2-2, with 8 bases aligning to TRBD1. V lost 4 bases, J lost 6 bases, and 11 bases stayed unmatched. This CDR3 is 16 amino acids long. The germline V gene encodes CDR1 SGHRS and CDR2 YFSETQ. Written as DNA, the CDR3 is TGCGCCAGCAGCCGGGATCGACAGGGGTGGCCCGGGGAGCTGTTTTTT. Translating gives CASSRDRQGWPGELFF.

This clonotype was seen a handful of times. V usage is TRBV7-9 and J usage is TRBJ2-3, with 9 bases aligning to TRBD2. Germline assignment: CDR1 SEHNR and CDR2 FQNEAQ (reference sequence). J gave up 1 base and V 5 bases, and 4 bases lay outside the gene matches. The CDR3 extends over 15 amino acids. In nucleotides, the CDR3 is TGTGCCAGCAGCATTAGCGGGAGTGGCACAGATACGCAGTATTTT. Translating gives CASSISGSGTDTQYF. The full variable domain, in which reference TRBV7-9 and TRBJ2-3 provide the parts outside the CDR3, is DTGVSQNPRHKITKRGQNVTFRCDPISEHNRLYWYRQTLGQGPEFLTYFQNEAQLEKSRLLSDRFSAERPKGSFSTLEIQRTEQGDSAMYLCASSISGSGTDTQYFGPGTRLTVL.

The CDR3 DNA is TGTGCCAGCAGCTCAGAGGTTCCGGGACAGCCAGCCAAAAACATTCAGTACTTC. Residues: CASSSEVPGQPAKNIQYF. This chain links TRBV7-2 with TRBJ2-4; 7 bases map to TRBD1. Germline V CDR1 and CDR2: SGHTA, FQGNSA. The CDR3 sequence is 18 residues long. The junction had 12 bases not matched to a gene; V was cut back by 4 bases and J by 0 bases.

This clonotype was seen a handful of times. This sequence joins TRBV4-3 and TRBJ2-1, with D hard to call. Germline values: CDR1 LGHNA, CDR2 YSLEER. The V end lost 1 base, the J end lost 7 bases, and 14 bases lay between the germline ends. CDR3 size: 15 residues. The CDR3: CASSQVFGFWNEQFF. The CDR3 DNA follows: TGCGCCAGCAGCCAAGTATTTGGGTTTTGGAATGAGCAGTTCTTC.

This clonotype occurred a few times. The chain couples TRBV3-1 to TRBJ1-2; D possibly corresponds to TRBD1 (6 bases). The CDR3 length is 15 residues. V was shortened by 0 bases and J by 5 bases, with 13 bases between the two germline ends. CDR1 is LGHDT, CDR2 YNNKEL, per germline (reference sequence). In DNA, the CDR3 is TGTGCCAGCAGCCAAGAGTGGAGGGGGAATTATGGCTACACCTTC. Its protein product is CASSQEWRGNYGYTF.

The chain links TRBV11-3 to TRBJ2-3, with 7 bases matching TRBD2. Germline trimming cut 5 bases from V and 0 bases from J; bases unmatched to any gene: 5. The CDR3 has 15 residues. Germline lookup yields CDR1 SGHNT and CDR2 YENEEA. In nucleotides, the CDR3 is TGTGCCAGCAGCGAGGCTAGCGGTAGCACAGATACGCAGTATTTT. Translated: CASSEASGSTDTQYF.